Listed below are T cell receptor beta chains from one sample, sequenced in a study of OX40 agonist ivuxolimab in advanced cancers. Produced via immunoSEQ multiplex PCR; TCRdb's table is partial and in-frame only. The data contain tens of thousands of clones, about nine tenths of them singletons. Specimen: CD4+ or CD8+ T cells sorted from blood, collected in a trial of the OX40 agonist ivuxolimab. These receptors all come from an adult with an advanced solid tumor such as melanoma, head and neck, liver or kidney cancer. The CDR3 runs from the conserved cysteine through the conserved F or W. Fields, in order: J gene, clone size, D gene, V gene, CDR3 protein, CDR3 DNA. A D gene is named only where the DNA matches it firmly. Only some rows state a clone size, as once, few, many or a class for expanded clones.

j_gene: TRBJ2-2; abundance: .; d_gene: .; v_gene: TRBV5-8; CDR3aa: CASSPEPGSGELFF; CDR3nt: TGTGCCAGCAGCCCGGAACCAGGGTCCGGGGAGCTGTTTTTT
j_gene: TRBJ1-4; abundance: .; d_gene: TRBD1; v_gene: TRBV4-1; CDR3aa: CASSPTGYRDREVLGEKLFF; CDR3nt: TGCGCCAGCAGCCCCACAGGTTACCGGGACAGGGAGGTCCTGGGTGAAAAACTGTTTTTT
j_gene: TRBJ1-1; abundance: .; d_gene: TRBD1; v_gene: TRBV6-5; CDR3aa: CASSYGSGGLEAFF; CDR3nt: TGTGCCAGCAGTTACGGATCAGGGGGTCTCGAAGCTTTCTTT
j_gene: TRBJ1-1; abundance: .; d_gene: .; v_gene: TRBV4-1; CDR3aa: CASSQVGFRDTEAFF; CDR3nt: TGCGCCAGCAGCCAAGTCGGTTTCAGGGACACTGAAGCTTTCTTT
j_gene: TRBJ2-3; abundance: .; d_gene: .; v_gene: TRBV10-1; CDR3aa: CASSESLLFTDTQYF; CDR3nt: TGCGCCAGCAGTGAGTCACTACTTTTCACAGATACGCAGTATTTT
j_gene: TRBJ2-1; abundance: .; d_gene: TRBD1; v_gene: TRBV5-1; CDR3aa: CASSLGLQGSYNEQFF; CDR3nt: TGCGCCAGCAGCTTGGGGTTACAGGGGTCCTACAATGAGCAGTTCTTC
j_gene: TRBJ2-2; abundance: few; d_gene: .; v_gene: TRBV9; CDR3aa: CASSVVVGASDGELFF; CDR3nt: TGTGCCAGCAGCGTAGTTGTGGGGGCGTCGGACGGGGAGCTGTTTTTT
j_gene: TRBJ2-1; abundance: .; d_gene: TRBD2; v_gene: TRBV28; CDR3aa: CASTPFGLAGYNEQFF; CDR3nt: TGTGCCAGCACCCCTTTTGGACTAGCGGGATATAATGAGCAGTTCTTC
j_gene: TRBJ2-7; abundance: .; d_gene: TRBD1; v_gene: TRBV27; CDR3aa: CASSFLSGQGDYEQYF; CDR3nt: TGTGCCAGCAGTTTCCTTTCGGGACAGGGGGACTACGAGCAGTACTTC
j_gene: TRBJ2-2; abundance: .; d_gene: .; v_gene: TRBV21-1; CDR3aa: CASIFRDRSTGELFF; CDR3nt: TGTGCCAGCATTTTCCGGGACCGCTCCACCGGGGAGCTGTTTTTT
j_gene: TRBJ2-7; abundance: .; d_gene: .; v_gene: TRBV10-3; CDR3aa: CAIREGTSDEQYF; CDR3nt: TGTGCCATCAGGGAAGGGACATCGGACGAGCAGTACTTC
j_gene: TRBJ1-5; abundance: .; d_gene: .; v_gene: TRBV2; CDR3aa: CASRVDGLSNQPQHF; CDR3nt: TGTGCCAGCAGGGTGGACGGCCTTAGCAATCAGCCCCAGCATTTT
j_gene: TRBJ2-1; abundance: few; d_gene: TRBD2; v_gene: TRBV28; CDR3aa: CASSSGLAGIGEQFF; CDR3nt: TGTGCCAGCAGTTCCGGACTAGCGGGAATCGGTGAGCAGTTCTTC
j_gene: TRBJ2-5; abundance: .; d_gene: .; v_gene: TRBV4-3; CDR3aa: CASSQDLGFFQETQYF; CDR3nt: TGCGCCAGCAGCCAAGACCTTGGGTTTTTCCAAGAGACCCAGTACTTC
j_gene: TRBJ1-5; abundance: .; d_gene: .; v_gene: TRBV28; CDR3aa: CASSLFWAGYSNQPQHF; CDR3nt: TGTGCCAGCAGTTTATTCTGGGCGGGTTATAGCAATCAGCCCCAGCATTTT
j_gene: TRBJ2-7; abundance: .; d_gene: .; v_gene: TRBV5-6; CDR3aa: CASSPQGSSYEQYF; CDR3nt: TGTGCCAGCAGTCCACAAGGGAGCTCCTACGAGCAGTACTTC
j_gene: TRBJ2-6; abundance: .; d_gene: .; v_gene: TRBV27; CDR3aa: CASSLYAGAGANVLTF; CDR3nt: TGTGCCAGCAGTTTATATGCAGGGGCTGGGGCCAACGTCCTGACTTTC
j_gene: TRBJ2-7; abundance: .; d_gene: .; v_gene: TRBV7-8; CDR3aa: CASSGNPYEQYF; CDR3nt: TGTGCCAGCAGCGGCAACCCCTACGAGCAGTACTTC
j_gene: TRBJ2-1; abundance: .; d_gene: .; v_gene: TRBV4-2; CDR3aa: CASSQEALGWVYNEQFF; CDR3nt: TGTGCCAGCAGCCAAGAAGCCCTAGGATGGGTATACAATGAGCAGTTCTTC
j_gene: TRBJ1-1; abundance: .; d_gene: .; v_gene: TRBV9; CDR3aa: CASSPGDGREAFF; CDR3nt: TGTGCCAGCAGTCCAGGGGACGGGAGGGAAGCTTTCTTT
j_gene: TRBJ1-5; abundance: once; d_gene: .; v_gene: TRBV27; CDR3aa: CASSPNPQGADQPQHF; CDR3nt: TGTGCCAGCAGTCCCAATCCACAGGGAGCGGATCAGCCCCAGCATTTT
j_gene: TRBJ2-7; abundance: .; d_gene: TRBD2; v_gene: TRBV11-2; CDR3aa: CASSETSVYEQYF; CDR3nt: TGTGCCAGCAGCGAGACTAGCGTCTACGAGCAGTACTTC
j_gene: TRBJ1-1; abundance: .; d_gene: TRBD1; v_gene: TRBV11-3; CDR3aa: CASSYRGLETEAFF; CDR3nt: TGTGCCAGCAGTTACAGGGGCCTGGAAACTGAAGCTTTCTTT
j_gene: TRBJ1-2; abundance: .; d_gene: .; v_gene: TRBV6-5; CDR3aa: CASRDLGANYGYTF; CDR3nt: TGTGCCAGCAGGGACCTAGGAGCTAACTATGGCTACACCTTC
j_gene: TRBJ2-2; abundance: .; d_gene: .; v_gene: TRBV4-1; CDR3aa: CASSPQGAGELFF; CDR3nt: TGCGCCAGCAGCCCCCAGGGTGCCGGGGAGCTGTTTTTT
j_gene: TRBJ1-2; abundance: .; d_gene: TRBD1; v_gene: TRBV7-9; CDR3aa: CASSPPQGNVDGYTF; CDR3nt: TGTGCCAGCAGCCCCCCACAGGGGAATGTAGATGGCTACACCTTC
j_gene: TRBJ2-7; abundance: .; d_gene: TRBD1; v_gene: TRBV5-1; CDR3aa: CASSMGQGGYEQYF; CDR3nt: TGCGCCAGCAGCATGGGACAGGGAGGCTACGAGCAGTACTTC
j_gene: TRBJ2-5; abundance: .; d_gene: TRBD1; v_gene: TRBV2; CDR3aa: CASRWDRERGQETQYF; CDR3nt: TGTGCCAGCAGATGGGACAGGGAGAGGGGGCAAGAGACCCAGTACTTC
j_gene: TRBJ2-7; abundance: .; d_gene: .; v_gene: TRBV21-1; CDR3aa: CASSVGVSGIGYEQYF; CDR3nt: TGTGCCAGCAGCGTAGGTGTTAGCGGGATAGGTTACGAGCAGTACTTC
j_gene: TRBJ2-2; abundance: .; d_gene: .; v_gene: TRBV11-3; CDR3aa: CASSIGSTGELFF; CDR3nt: TGTGCCAGCAGCATAGGGAGCACCGGGGAGCTGTTTTTT
j_gene: TRBJ2-1; abundance: .; d_gene: TRBD2; v_gene: TRBV6-5; CDR3aa: CASSLTSGIYNEQFF; CDR3nt: TGTGCCAGCAGTTTGACTAGCGGGATTTACAATGAGCAGTTCTTC
j_gene: TRBJ1-5; abundance: .; d_gene: .; v_gene: TRBV2; CDR3aa: CASSDRGSVSQPQHF; CDR3nt: TGTGCCAGCAGTGACAGGGGAAGCGTGAGTCAGCCCCAGCATTTT
j_gene: TRBJ2-3; abundance: few; d_gene: .; v_gene: TRBV7-9; CDR3aa: CASRVDVDQDTQYF; CDR3nt: TGTGCCAGCAGGGTGGACGTCGACCAAGATACGCAGTATTTT
j_gene: TRBJ2-7; abundance: .; d_gene: .; v_gene: TRBV30; CDR3aa: CAWSVRQSYEQYF; CDR3nt: TGTGCCTGGAGTGTAAGGCAGTCCTACGAGCAGTACTTC
j_gene: TRBJ1-2; abundance: .; d_gene: TRBD1; v_gene: TRBV14; CDR3aa: CASSQVGQGGYGYTF; CDR3nt: TGTGCCAGCAGCCAAGTGGGACAGGGGGGCTATGGCTACACCTTC
j_gene: TRBJ1-1; abundance: .; d_gene: .; v_gene: TRBV30; CDR3aa: CAWIPYSNTEAFF; CDR3nt: TGTGCCTGGATCCCATATTCGAACACTGAAGCTTTCTTT
j_gene: TRBJ1-1; abundance: .; d_gene: TRBD1; v_gene: TRBV5-8; CDR3aa: CASSWGQGRTEAFF; CDR3nt: TGTGCCAGCAGCTGGGGACAGGGTAGGACTGAAGCTTTCTTT